This T cell receptor beta chain is drawn from a study of tumor-infiltrating lymphocytes in primary liver carcinoma. Across the study: There were tumors of stage T1-T3 N0M0, each 4.2 to 10 cm across.

Of note for this clonotype: What it binds is unknown. At one end, the junction sequence differs from germline, possibly due to a read error.

CDR1 SGHAT and CDR2 FQNNGV come from the germline V gene. The CDR3 is 14 residues long. From around 530 ng of total RNA, TCR beta-specific cDNA was reverse-transcribed using a constant-region primer. Three-round nested multiplex PCR performed with slightly modified ARM-PCR produced the TCR beta libraries. TRBV1-TRBV30 forward primers and a C-beta reverse primer were used in the first two PCR rounds, which each ran for about 11 cycles. Via MiXCR, TCRdb re-called the multiplex PCR reads, giving one row per CDR3 protein. The data contain approximately 210,000 distinct CDR3 sequences, around three fifths of them singletons. Researchers drew blood RNA from unsorted whole blood and extracted germline DNA as well. Study outcomes and limitations: Because of bulk unsorted sampling, CD4+ and CD8+ repertoires were not subjected to comparison. Significantly greater top-250-clone fractions characterized tumors relative to blood (p = 0.039).

The material sequenced was peripheral blood. This sequence originates from a woman aged 60-75 years with primary liver carcinoma and hepatitis B virus infection. The rearrangement uses TRBV11-2 and TRBJ2-7; D is perhaps TRBD1 or TRBD2 (6 bases each). The chain's CDR3 is CANSSWTADYEHYF. The CDR3 DNA reads TGTGCCAACAGCTCCTGGACAGCGGACTACGAGCACTACTTC.